This T cell receptor beta chain was sequenced for a study of blood T cell repertoires in COVID-19. Looking at the study overall: In each case, the material was cDNA or gDNA derived from T cells, B-cell-depleted T cells, or PBMCs.

Original processing methods: How many nucleated cells were present was estimated from reference gene primer amplification. Only in-frame clones appear in the TCRdb table, and some are missing; sequencing was by immunoSEQ multiplex PCR. V and J calls and clone size are copied from that table; D and trimming were computed from the DNA. Seen here are about 200,000 clones, approximately 89% observed once, and the top ten hold approximately 2.5%. The participants were between about 18 and 90 years old and came from about two dozen US areas. Cohorts were based on clinical histories the participants reported. This CDR3 is built from 13 residues. The V gene lost 5 bases and the J gene lost 7 bases, with 15 bases spanning the gap. The V gene's germline CDR1 is SGHTA and CDR2 FQGTGA.

Sequenced sample: PBMCs or T cells enriched from blood (not recorded which). The sequence derives from a woman in her 40s with acute COVID-19. V usage is TRBV7-3 and J usage is TRBJ2-7, with a possible D match to TRBD1 (6 bases). CDR3 DNA: TGTGCCAGCAGCCGGGACATGTTTAGTGAGCAGTACTTC. Translated, it gives CASSRDMFSEQYF.